This TCR beta chain is drawn from a study of T cells after yellow fever vaccination. Looking at the study overall: Fractions of limited cellularity were prepared by means of SMART-Seq v4 Ultra Low Input. Study-wide results and limits: Sorted repertoires could include abundant contaminating clonotypes from bulk cells. Boosting was followed by the reappearance of most primary-vaccination clones (under 97% CD4, 70% to 90% CD8).

The germline V gene has CDR1 SGHKS and CDR2 YYEKEE (reference sequence). The CDR3 contains 14 residues. The V end lost 6 bases, the J end lost 2 bases, and 12 bases lay between the germline ends. UMIs and a universal primer site were added when TCR cDNA was made by 5'RACE template switching. TCRdb reprocessed the 5' RACE reads with MiXCR, giving one entry per CDR3 protein. The sample records some 320,000 distinct CDR3 sequences, roughly 4.3% being singletons. This clonotype came up many times. Its antigen is unknown. The V gene is TRBV5-5, the J gene TRBJ2-4; no definite D call. This TCR came from a man aged 18 to 29 who received the YFV17D yellow fever vaccine. This material consisted of PBMCs, taken 5 days after the yellow fever booster vaccination. CDR3: CASTIATSKNIQYF. In DNA, the CDR3 is TGTGCCAGCACCATCGCCACGTCCAAAAACATTCAGTACTTC.